Sequencing of this T cell receptor beta chain was carried out in a study of shared clonotypes between healthy human individuals. Study-level information: CD4 naive cells filled three plates per donor, CD4 memory three, CD8 naive two and CD8 memory one. Study-wide results and caveats: On the whole, naive subsets had larger estimated richness than memory subsets had.

V shed 5 bases, J shed 3 bases, and the junction held 9 bases outside the gene matches. CDR1 and CDR2 from the germline V gene are SNHLY and FYNNEI. CDR3 length: 17 residues. A remark on this clone: The antigen is unknown.

CD45RO-negative, CCR7-positively selected cells formed the naive CD8 fraction, excluding terminally differentiated effector memory CD45RA+ cells. The donors were all Caucasian adults (living in Nashville, Tennessee). Genomic DNA of each subset was evenly split across several immunoSEQ plates. Measured with immunoSEQ multiplex PCR; TCRdb has only the in-frame clones, and not every one. This sample carries around 1.9 million clones, about 93% of them seen once, and the ten largest clones take over 1.5%. The chain recombines TRBV2 with TRBJ2-1, with 11 bases fitting TRBD2. Sample: naive CD8+ T cells from PBMCs. This receptor was taken from a man between 18 and 29 years old in good health. Some clones in this sample may be carry-over from other donors' samples. CDR3 sequence reads: CASSFLAGGEDYNEQFF. The CDR3 bases are TGTGCCAGCAGTTTTCTAGCGGGAGGTGAGGACTACAATGAGCAGTTCTTC. The full variable domain, its missing parts supplied by reference TRBV2 and TRBJ2-1, is EPEVTQTPSHQVTQMGQEVILRCVPISNHLYFYWYRQILGQKVEFLVSFYNNEISEKSEIFDDQFSVERPDGSNFTLKIRSTKLEDSAMYFCASSFLAGGEDYNEQFFGPGTRLTVL.